One sample yielded the 8 T cell receptor beta chains listed below, sequenced in a study of lymphopenia after photon versus proton radiotherapy (dated by TCRdb to between 2018 and 2021). Libraries came from the immunoSEQ multiplex PCR assay. Not all clones reach the TCRdb copy of this immuneACCESS table, which keeps in-frame sequences only. Checked studies attribute under half of the gap to unresolved V genes and leave the rest unexplained. This sample has approximately 3,800 clones in its table, and 71% of those were observed once. Together, the top ten hold about 59% of the sample. Specimen: peripheral blood, collected from a patient treated with proton-based radiotherapy. These receptors all stem from a man of 80 years or more with esophageal cancer.

The chain combines TRBV10-2 with TRBJ2-3, with 12 nucleotides matching TRBD2. The germline V gene encodes CDR1 WSHSY and CDR2 SAAADI. V shed 8 bases and J 5 bases; nucleotides not matched to a gene: 5. This CDR3 is built from 14 residues. In DNA, the CDR3 is TGCGCCAGCGAACTAGCGGGAGGTGGAGATACGCAGTATTTT. It specifies CASELAGGGDTQYF.

V usage is TRBV5-1 and J usage is TRBJ2-7, with 7 bases lining up with TRBD1. CDR1 is SGHRS, CDR2 YFSETQ, per germline. V lost 8 bases and J lost 2; bases outside the gene matches: 10. CDR3 size: 14 residues. The CDR3 DNA is TGCGCCAGTAAACTGGCAGGGGGAACCTACGAGCAGTACTTC. Translating gives CASKLAGGTYEQYF. Supplemented by reference TRBV5-1 and TRBJ2-7, the full variable domain reads KAGVTQTPRYLIKTRGQQVTLSCSPISGHRSVSWYQQTPGQGLQFLFEYFSETQRNKGNFPGRFSGRQFSNSRSEMNVSTLELGDSALYLCASKLAGGTYEQYFGPGTRLTVT.

V gene TRBV4-3 combines with J gene TRBJ2-3; unclear D gene. Trimming pared 1 base from V and 6 bases from J, leaving 11 bases between. The CDR3 spans 14 residues. The germline V gene encodes CDR1 LGHNA and CDR2 YSLEER. The CDR3 DNA follows: TGCGCCAGCAGCCAAGGAAGGCACCCGGATACGCAGTATTTT. Its protein is CASSQGRHPDTQYF.

This clone was observed once. This chain joins TRBV7-3 and TRBJ2-6; D is ambiguous. Germline V CDR1 and CDR2: SGHTA, FQGTGA. Trimming left V 4 bases short and J 4 bases short, with 8 bases between. This CDR3 spans 14 amino acids. This chain's CDR3 is CASSSAAGANVLTF. The CDR3 nucleotides read TGTGCCAGCAGCTCAGCCGCCGGGGCCAACGTCCTGACTTTC. The full variable domain, its missing parts supplied by reference TRBV7-3 and TRBJ2-6, is GAGVSQTPSNKVTEKGKYVELRCDPISGHTALYWYRQSLGQGPEFLIYFQGTGAADDSGLPNDRFFAVRPEGSVSTLKIQRTERGDSAVYLCASSSAAGANVLTFGAGSRLTVL.

V and J are TRBV6-6 and TRBJ1-2; D is unclear. Germline assignment: CDR1 MNHNY and CDR2 SVGAGI (reference sequence). The CDR3 spans 14 residues. V was pared by 6 bases and J by 3 bases, with 14 bases between. The CDR3 region is CASRETGGYYGYTF. CDR3 DNA: TGTGCCAGCAGGGAGACTGGTGGGTACTATGGCTACACCTTC.

This clone has only one observation. V usage is TRBV7-2 and J usage is TRBJ1-3; TRBD1 matches at 7 bases. This CDR3 has 14 residues. Germline lookup yields CDR1 SGHTA and CDR2 FQGNSA. The ends lost 1 base at V and 6 bases at J; junction bases unmatched: 3. CDR3 amino acids: CASSLGGGENTIYF. The CDR3 DNA sequence: TGTGCCAGCAGCTTAGGAGGGGGCGAAAACACCATATATTTT.

V is TRBV9 and J is TRBJ2-5; 10 nucleotides align to TRBD2. V lost 0 bases and J lost 5; bases outside the gene matches: 4. CDR1 SGDLS and CDR2 YYNGEE come from the germline V gene. The CDR3 spans 15 residues. CDR3 sequence: CASSVEAGGRETQYF. The CDR3 bases are TGTGCCAGCAGCGTAGAAGCGGGGGGGCGGGAGACCCAGTACTTC. Supplemented by reference TRBV9 and TRBJ2-5, the full variable domain reads DSGVTQTPKHLITATGQRVTLRCSPRSGDLSVYWYQQSLDQGLQFLIQYYNGEERAKGNILERFSAQQFPDLHSELNLSSLELGDSALYFCASSVEAGGRETQYFGPGTRLLVL.

By frequency in the sample, this clone is medium-sized. J is TRBJ2-7 and V is TRBV6-6; 7 bases are shared with TRBD1. CDR1 and CDR2 from the germline V gene are MNHNY and SVGAGI (reference sequence). Trimming took 4 bases from V and 3 from J; bases not matched to a gene: 6. This CDR3 has 14 residues. In DNA form, the CDR3 reads TGTGCCAGCAGTTTCGCCGGGACAGACTACGAGCAGTACTTC. Translating it yields CASSFAGTDYEQYF.